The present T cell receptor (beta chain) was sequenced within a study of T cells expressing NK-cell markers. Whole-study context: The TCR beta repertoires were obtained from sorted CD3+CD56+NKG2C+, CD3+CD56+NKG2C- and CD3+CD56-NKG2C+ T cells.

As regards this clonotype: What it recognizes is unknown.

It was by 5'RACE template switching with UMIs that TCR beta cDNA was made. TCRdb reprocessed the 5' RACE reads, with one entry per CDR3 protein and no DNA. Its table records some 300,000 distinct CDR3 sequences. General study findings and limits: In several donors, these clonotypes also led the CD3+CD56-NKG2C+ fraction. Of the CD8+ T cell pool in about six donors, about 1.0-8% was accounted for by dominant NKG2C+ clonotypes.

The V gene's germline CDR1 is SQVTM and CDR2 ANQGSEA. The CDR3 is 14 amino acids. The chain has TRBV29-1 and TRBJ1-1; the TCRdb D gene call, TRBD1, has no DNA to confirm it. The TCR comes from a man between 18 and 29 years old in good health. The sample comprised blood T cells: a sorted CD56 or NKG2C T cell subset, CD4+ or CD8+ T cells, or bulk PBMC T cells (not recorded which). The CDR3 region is CSVEVIPGNTEAFF. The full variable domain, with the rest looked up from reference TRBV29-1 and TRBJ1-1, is SAVISQKPSRDICQRGTSLTIQCQVDSQVTMMFWYRQQPGQSLTLIATANQGSEATYESGFVIDKFPISRPNLTFSTLTVSNMSPEDSSIYLCSVEVIPGNTEAFFGQGTRLTVV.